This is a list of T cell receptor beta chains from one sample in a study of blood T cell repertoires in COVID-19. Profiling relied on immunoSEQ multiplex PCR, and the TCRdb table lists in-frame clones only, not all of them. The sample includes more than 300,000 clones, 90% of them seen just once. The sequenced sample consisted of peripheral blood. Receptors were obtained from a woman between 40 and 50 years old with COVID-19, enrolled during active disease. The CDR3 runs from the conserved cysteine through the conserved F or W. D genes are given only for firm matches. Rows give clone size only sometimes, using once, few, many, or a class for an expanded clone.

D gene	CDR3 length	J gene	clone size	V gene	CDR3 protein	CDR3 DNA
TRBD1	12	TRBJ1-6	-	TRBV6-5	CATGQGNSPLHF	TGTGCCACAGGACAGGGGAATTCACCCCTCCACTTT
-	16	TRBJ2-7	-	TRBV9	CASSVGAVQGQGEQYF	TGTGCCAGCAGCGTAGGTGCCGTGCAGGGCCAAGGAGAGCAGTACTTC
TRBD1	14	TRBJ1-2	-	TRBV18	CASSLTGKADGYTF	TGTGCCAGCTCACTGACAGGGAAAGCGGATGGCTACACCTTC
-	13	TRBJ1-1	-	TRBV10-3	CAVGIGVGTEAFF	TGTGCCGTGGGGATAGGGGTCGGCACTGAAGCTTTCTTT
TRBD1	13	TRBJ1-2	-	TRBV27	CASRSLGGNGYTF	TGTGCCAGCAGGTCTCTAGGGGGCAATGGCTACACCTTC
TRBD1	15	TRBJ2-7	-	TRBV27	CASSTPGQGSYEQYF	TGTGCCAGCAGTACACCGGGACAGGGGTCCTACGAGCAGTACTTC
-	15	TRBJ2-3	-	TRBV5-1	CASSLDVRGTDTQYF	TGCGCCAGCAGCTTGGACGTTCGCGGGACAGATACGCAGTATTTT
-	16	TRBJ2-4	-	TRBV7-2	CASSADSSPYKNIQYF	TGTGCCAGCAGCGCCGACAGTTCCCCCTACAAAAACATTCAGTACTTC
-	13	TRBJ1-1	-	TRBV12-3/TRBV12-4	CASSFTGNTEAFF	TGTGCCAGCAGTTTTACGGGAAACACTGAAGCTTTCTTT
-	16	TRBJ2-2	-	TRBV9	CASSSRDSTNTGELFF	TGTGCCAGCAGCTCCCGGGACTCGACGAACACCGGGGAGCTGTTTTTT
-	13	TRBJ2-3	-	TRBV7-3	CASSPGGTDTQYF	TGTGCCAGCTCCCCTGGGGGGACAGATACGCAGTATTTT
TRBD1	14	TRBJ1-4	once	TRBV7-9	CASSLSSTGEKLFF	TGTGCCAGCAGCTTAAGTTCGACAGGGGAAAAACTGTTTTTT
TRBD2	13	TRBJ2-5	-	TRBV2	CASISGGKETQYF	TGTGCCAGCATTAGCGGGGGGAAAGAGACCCAGTACTTC
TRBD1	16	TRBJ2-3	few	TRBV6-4	CASSETPGQGRDTQYF	TGTGCCAGCAGTGAAACACCGGGACAGGGGCGGGATACGCAGTATTTT
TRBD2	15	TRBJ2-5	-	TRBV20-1	CSASPTSGRGETQYF	TGCAGTGCTAGTCCCACTAGCGGGAGGGGAGAGACCCAGTACTTC
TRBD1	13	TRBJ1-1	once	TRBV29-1	CSVGTGEGTEAFF	TGCAGCGTAGGGACAGGGGAAGGCACTGAAGCTTTCTTT
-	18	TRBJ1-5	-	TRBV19	CASSFPHRGAGTYQPQHF	TGTGCCAGTAGTTTTCCCCATAGAGGGGCAGGGACATATCAGCCCCAGCATTTT
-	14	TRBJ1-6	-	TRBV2	CASSFSSYNSPLHF	TGTGCCAGCAGTTTTAGCTCCTATAATTCACCCCTCCACTTT
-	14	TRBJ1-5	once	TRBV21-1	CASRKGGGNQPQHF	TGTGCCAGCAGGAAGGGGGGGGGCAATCAGCCCCAGCATTTT
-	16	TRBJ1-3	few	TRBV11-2	CASSFAQLSSGNTIYF	TGTGCCAGCAGCTTTGCACAGCTGAGCTCTGGAAACACCATATATTTT
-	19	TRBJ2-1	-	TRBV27	CASSPWGSGPPTGDNEQFF	TGTGCCAGCAGTCCCTGGGGTAGCGGACCTCCTACGGGTGACAATGAGCAGTTCTTC
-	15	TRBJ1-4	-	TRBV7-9	CASSLGQAYNEKLFF	TGTGCCAGCAGCTTAGGACAGGCCTATAATGAAAAACTGTTTTTT
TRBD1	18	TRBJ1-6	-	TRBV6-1	CASSDPRTGELLNSPLHF	TGTGCCAGCAGTGATCCGCGGACAGGGGAACTTTTGAATTCACCCCTCCACTTT
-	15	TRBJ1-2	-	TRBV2	CASSELAGQIDGYTF	TGTGCCAGCAGTGAACTCGCAGGGCAAATAGATGGCTACACCTTC
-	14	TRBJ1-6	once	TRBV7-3	CASSLQGRDSPLHF	TGTGCCAGCAGCTTACAGGGGCGAGATTCACCCCTCCACTTT
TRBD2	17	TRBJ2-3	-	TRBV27	CASSSGLAGARGDTQYF	TGTGCCAGCAGTTCGGGACTAGCGGGTGCCCGGGGAGATACGCAGTATTTT
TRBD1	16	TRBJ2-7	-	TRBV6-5	CASSYDGQGAVYEQYF	TGTGCCAGCAGTTACGATGGACAGGGGGCTGTCTACGAGCAGTACTTC
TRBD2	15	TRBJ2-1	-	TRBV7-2	CASSAGLGAYNEQFF	TGTGCCAGCAGCGCAGGACTAGGTGCCTACAATGAGCAGTTCTTC
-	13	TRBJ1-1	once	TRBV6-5	CRSKGQANTEAFF	TGCAGATCTAAGGGACAAGCGAACACTGAAGCTTTCTTT
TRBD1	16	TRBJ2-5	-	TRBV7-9	CASSPDRAVILETQYF	TGTGCCAGCAGCCCCGACAGGGCGGTTATTTTGGAGACCCAGTACTTC
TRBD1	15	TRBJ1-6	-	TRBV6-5	CASSWDRDQNSPLHF	TGTGCCAGCAGTTGGGACAGGGACCAAAATTCACCCCTCCACTTT
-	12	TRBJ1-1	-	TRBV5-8	CASSLVTGTAFF	TGTGCCAGCAGCTTGGTAACTGGTACAGCTTTCTTT
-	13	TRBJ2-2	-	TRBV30	CAWSGQWPGELFF	TGTGCCTGGAGCGGACAGTGGCCCGGGGAGCTGTTTTTT
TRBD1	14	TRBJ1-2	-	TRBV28	CASSFPRQGHGYTF	TGTGCCAGCAGTTTTCCCCGACAGGGGCATGGCTACACCTTC
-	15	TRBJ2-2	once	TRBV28	CASSRQATRSGELFF	TGTGCCAGCAGTAGGCAGGCTACCCGCAGCGGGGAGCTGTTTTTT
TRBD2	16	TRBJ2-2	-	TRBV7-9	CASSGGLAANTGELFF	TGTGCCAGCAGCGGGGGACTAGCGGCAAACACCGGGGAGCTGTTTTTT
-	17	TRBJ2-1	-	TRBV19	CASSIFLAGLPYNEQFF	TGTGCCAGTAGTATATTTCTCGCGGGACTCCCCTACAATGAGCAGTTCTTC
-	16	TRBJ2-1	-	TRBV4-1	CASSQPLAFPHNEQFF	TGCGCCAGCAGCCAGCCCCTAGCGTTCCCCCACAATGAGCAGTTCTTC
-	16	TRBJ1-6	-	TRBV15	CATSRARGSHNSPLHF	TGTGCCACCAGCAGAGCCCGGGGGTCGCACAATTCACCCCTCCACTTT
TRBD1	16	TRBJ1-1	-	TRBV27	CASSLQGAGMDTEAFF	TGTGCCAGCAGTTTACAGGGGGCGGGAATGGACACTGAAGCTTTCTTT
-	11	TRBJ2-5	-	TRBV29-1	CSAIRGETQYF	TGCAGCGCCATCCGCGGAGAGACCCAGTACTTC
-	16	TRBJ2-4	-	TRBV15	CATSREELLAKNIQYF	TGTGCCACCAGCAGAGAGGAGTTGTTAGCCAAAAACATTCAGTACTTC
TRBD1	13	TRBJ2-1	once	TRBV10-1	CASKDRGLNEQFF	TGCGCCAGCAAGGACAGGGGGCTGAATGAGCAGTTCTTC
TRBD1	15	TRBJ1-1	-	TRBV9	CASSPHTGANTEAFF	TGTGCCAGCAGCCCCCACACAGGGGCGAACACTGAAGCTTTCTTT
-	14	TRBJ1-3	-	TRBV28	CASMSGFSGNTIYF	TGTGCCAGCATGTCAGGCTTCTCTGGAAACACCATATATTTT
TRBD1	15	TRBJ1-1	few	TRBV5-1	CASSLGQGTGTEAFF	TGCGCCAGCAGCTTAGGACAGGGGACGGGCACTGAAGCTTTCTTT
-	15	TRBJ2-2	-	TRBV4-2	CASSQDKLVSGELFF	TGTGCCAGCAGCCAAGACAAGTTAGTCTCCGGGGAGCTGTTTTTT
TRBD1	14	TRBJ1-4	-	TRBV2	CASSRDRGQEKLFF	TGTGCCAGCAGTAGGGACAGGGGGCAAGAAAAACTGTTTTTT
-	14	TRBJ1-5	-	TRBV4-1	CASSQDPTGGPQHF	TGCGCCAGCAGCCAAGACCCTACTGGTGGGCCCCAGCATTTT
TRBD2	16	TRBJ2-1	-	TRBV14	CASSYSGRGGYNEQFF	TGTGCCAGCAGCTACAGCGGGAGGGGCGGGTACAATGAGCAGTTCTTC
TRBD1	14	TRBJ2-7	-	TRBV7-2	CASSPTGATYEQYF	TGTGCCAGCAGCCCCACAGGGGCGACCTACGAGCAGTACTTC
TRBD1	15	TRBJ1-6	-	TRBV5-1	CASSSGQGRGSPLHF	TGCGCCAGCAGCTCCGGACAGGGCCGTGGGTCACCCCTCCACTTT
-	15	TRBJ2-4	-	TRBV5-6	CASSLGGLAKNIQYF	TGTGCCAGCAGCCTGGGTGGCTTAGCCAAAAACATTCAGTACTTC
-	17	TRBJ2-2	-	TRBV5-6	CASSQLGRTAFTGELFF	TGTGCCAGCAGCCAATTGGGTCGGACAGCATTCACCGGGGAGCTGTTTTTT
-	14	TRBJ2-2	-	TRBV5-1	CASSLAGITGELFF	TGCGCCAGCAGCTTGGCCGGGATCACCGGGGAGCTGTTTTTT
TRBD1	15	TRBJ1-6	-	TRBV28	CASSFPRGNNSPLHF	TGTGCCAGCAGTTTCCCCAGGGGGAACAATTCACCCCTCCACTTT
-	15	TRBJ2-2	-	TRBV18	CASSRRTVGTGELFF	TGTGCCAGCTCACGCCGGACAGTCGGGACCGGGGAGCTGTTTTTT
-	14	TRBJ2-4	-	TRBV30	CAWSKGTFKNIQYF	TGTGCCTGGAGTAAAGGGACTTTCAAAAACATTCAGTACTTC